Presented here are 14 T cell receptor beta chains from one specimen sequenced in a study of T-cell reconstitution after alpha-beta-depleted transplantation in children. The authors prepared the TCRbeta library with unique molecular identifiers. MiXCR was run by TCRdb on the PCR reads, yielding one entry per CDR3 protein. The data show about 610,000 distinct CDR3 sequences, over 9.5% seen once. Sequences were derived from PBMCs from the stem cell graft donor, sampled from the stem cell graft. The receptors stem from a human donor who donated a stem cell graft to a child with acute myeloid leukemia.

The CDR3 loop reads CATSDPGTPSHEQYF. DNA of the CDR3: TGTGCCACCAGTGATCCCGGGACCCCGTCCCACGAGCAGTACTTC. The V and J genes are TRBV24-1 and TRBJ2-7; D may be TRBD1 or TRBD2 (5 bases each). This CDR3 has 15 residues. CDR1 is KGHDR, CDR2 SFDVKD, per germline. V dropped 3 bases and J dropped 5 bases, with 16 bases sitting between them.

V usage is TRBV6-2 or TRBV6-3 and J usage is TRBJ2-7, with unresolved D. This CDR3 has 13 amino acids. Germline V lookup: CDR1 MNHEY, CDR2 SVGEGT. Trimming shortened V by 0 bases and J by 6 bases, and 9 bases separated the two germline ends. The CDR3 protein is CASSYSIPPEQYF. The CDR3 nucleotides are TGTGCCAGCAGTTACTCTATTCCCCCCGAGCAGTACTTC.

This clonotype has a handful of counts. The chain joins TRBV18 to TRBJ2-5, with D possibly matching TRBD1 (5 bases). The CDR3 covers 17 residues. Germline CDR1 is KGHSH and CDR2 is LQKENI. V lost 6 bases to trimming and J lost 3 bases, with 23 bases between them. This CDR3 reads CASSPVQNRPLKETQYF. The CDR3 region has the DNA TGTGCCAGCTCCCCAGTGCAAAACAGGCCCCTCAAAGAGACCCAGTACTTC.

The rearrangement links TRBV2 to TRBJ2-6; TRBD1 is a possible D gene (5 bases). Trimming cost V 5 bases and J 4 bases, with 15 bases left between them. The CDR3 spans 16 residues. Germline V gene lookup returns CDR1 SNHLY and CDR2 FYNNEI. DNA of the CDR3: TGTGCCAGCAGTTCCTGGGCAGGGTTCGGGGCCAACGTCCTGACTTTC. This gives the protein CASSSWAGFGANVLTF.

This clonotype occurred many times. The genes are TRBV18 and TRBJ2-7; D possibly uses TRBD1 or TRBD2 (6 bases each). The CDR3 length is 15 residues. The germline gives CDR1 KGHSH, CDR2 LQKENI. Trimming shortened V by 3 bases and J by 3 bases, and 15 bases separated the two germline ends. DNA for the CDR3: TGTGCCAGCTCACCGACGAGGGGGGTCCTCTACGAGCAGTACTTC. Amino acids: CASSPTRGVLYEQYF.

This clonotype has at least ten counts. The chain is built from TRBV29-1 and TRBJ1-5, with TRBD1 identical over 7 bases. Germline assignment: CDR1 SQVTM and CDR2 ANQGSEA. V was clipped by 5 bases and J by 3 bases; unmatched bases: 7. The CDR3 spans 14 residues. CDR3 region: CSVSGDSFNQPQHF. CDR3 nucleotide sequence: TGCAGCGTTTCGGGGGACAGTTTCAATCAGCCCCAGCATTTT.

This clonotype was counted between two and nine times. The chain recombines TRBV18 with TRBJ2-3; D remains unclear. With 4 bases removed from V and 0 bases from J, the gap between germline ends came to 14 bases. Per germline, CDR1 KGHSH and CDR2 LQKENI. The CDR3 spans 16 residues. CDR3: CASSQPRTPSTDTQYF. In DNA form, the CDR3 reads TGTGCCAGCTCACAGCCGAGGACCCCGAGCACAGATACGCAGTATTTT.

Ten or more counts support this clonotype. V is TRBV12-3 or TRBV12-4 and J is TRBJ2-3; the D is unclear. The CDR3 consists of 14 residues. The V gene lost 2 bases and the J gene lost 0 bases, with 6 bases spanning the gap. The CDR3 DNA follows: TGTGCCAGCAGTTTACGAGCTAGCACAGATACGCAGTATTTT. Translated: CASSLRASTDTQYF.

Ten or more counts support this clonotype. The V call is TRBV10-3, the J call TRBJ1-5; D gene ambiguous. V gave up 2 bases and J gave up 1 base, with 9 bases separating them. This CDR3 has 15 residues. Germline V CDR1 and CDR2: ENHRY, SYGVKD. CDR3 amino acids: CAISEPTKSNQPQHF. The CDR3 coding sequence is TGTGCCATCAGTGAGCCTACCAAGAGCAATCAGCCCCAGCATTTT.

The CDR3 sequence: CASQERGNTGELFF. CDR3 coding DNA: TGTGCCAGCCAGGAGCGGGGAAACACCGGGGAGCTGTTTTTT. The chain uses TRBV2 and TRBJ2-2, with 7 bases that match TRBD2. With 8 bases clipped from V and 2 bases from J, the junction kept 5 bases outside the gene matches. The CDR3 sequence is 14 residues long. Germline V lookup: CDR1 SNHLY, CDR2 FYNNEI.

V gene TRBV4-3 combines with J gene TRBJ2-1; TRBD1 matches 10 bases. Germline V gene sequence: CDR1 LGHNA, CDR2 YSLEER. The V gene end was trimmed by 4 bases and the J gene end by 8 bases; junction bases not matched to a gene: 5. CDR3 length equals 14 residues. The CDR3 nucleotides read TGCGCCAGCAGCCTCGGACAGGGGGTCGATGAGCAGTTCTTC. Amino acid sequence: CASSLGQGVDEQFF.

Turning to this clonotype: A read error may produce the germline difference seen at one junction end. CDR3: CPSSDPSQDQGGTDTQYF. The DNA for the CDR3 is TGCCCCAGCAGCGACCCGTCCCAGGATCAGGGAGGCACAGATACGCAGTATTTT. This chain links TRBV4-3 with TRBJ2-3; possibly TRBD1 or TRBD2 for D (5 bases each). This CDR3 contains 18 residues. Germline V gene lookup returns CDR1 LGHNA and CDR2 YSLEER.

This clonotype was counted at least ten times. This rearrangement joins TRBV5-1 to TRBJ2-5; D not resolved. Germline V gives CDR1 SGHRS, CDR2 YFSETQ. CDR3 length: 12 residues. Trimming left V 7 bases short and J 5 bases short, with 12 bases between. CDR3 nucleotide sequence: TGCGCCAGCTCAATTCCGAGTGAGACCCAGTACTTC. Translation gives CASSIPSETQYF.

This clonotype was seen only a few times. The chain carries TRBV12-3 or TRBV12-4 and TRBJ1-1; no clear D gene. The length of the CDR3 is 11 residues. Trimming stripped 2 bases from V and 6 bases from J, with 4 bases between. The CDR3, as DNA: TGTGCCAGCAGTTTAAGGTCTGAAGCTTTCTTT. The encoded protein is CASSLRSEAFF.